Listed here are 6 T cell receptor beta chains from one sample, sequenced in a study of identifying expanded T cells in peripheral blood. Here immunoSEQ multiplex PCR was the method, and the copy in TCRdb shows in-frame clones only, minus some. The repertoire holds some 70,000 clones, roughly 90% seen once, with around 3% in the top ten. Sequencing was carried out using blood. All receptors come from a person aged 18 to 70 in good health.

The chain combines TRBV27 with TRBJ1-2; 8 bases line up with TRBD1. Germline CDR1 is MNHEY and CDR2 is SMNVEV (reference sequence). The CDR3 sequence is 15 residues long. V shed 2 bases, J shed 4 bases, and the junction held 6 bases outside the gene matches. The CDR3 loop is CASSLRGTGGYGYTF. DNA of the CDR3: TGTGCCAGCAGTTTACGAGGGACAGGCGGCTATGGCTACACCTTC.

V gene TRBV7-2 combines with J gene TRBJ2-5; D unresolved. V was clipped by 1 base and J by 1 base, with 7 bases between them. The germline CDR1 and CDR2 sequences are SGHTA and FQGNSA. The CDR3 covers 14 residues. For the CDR3, the DNA is TGTGCCAGCAGCTTAGGTGCAGCCCAAGAGACCCAGTACTTC. Translation gives CASSLGAAQETQYF.

V usage is TRBV9 and J usage is TRBJ1-1, with D unclear. The CDR3 covers 14 residues. The V and J ends lost 3 bases and 0 bases respectively, with 9 bases between them. CDR1 and CDR2 (germline): SGDLS, YYNGEE. CDR3 DNA: TGTGCCAGCAGCGGACTGGGTATGAACACTGAAGCTTTCTTT. Its translation: CASSGLGMNTEAFF.

The chain is built from TRBV28 and TRBJ1-1, with 7 bases that match TRBD1. With V trimmed by 10 bases and J by 5 bases, 16 bases remained unmatched. CDR1 and CDR2 from the germline V gene are MDHEN and SYDVKM. This CDR3 spans 15 amino acids. CDR3 region: CATAAEDRSGTEAFF. The CDR3 DNA reads TGTGCCACCGCCGCCGAGGACAGGAGCGGAACTGAAGCTTTCTTT.

Here the CDR3 reads CASSPGQTNQPQHF. The CDR3 DNA follows: TGCGCCAGCAGCCCGGGACAGACAAATCAGCCCCAGCATTTT. The rearrangement links TRBV5-1 to TRBJ1-5, with TRBD1 matching 7 bases. The V segment lost 4 bases and the J segment 4 bases; nucleotides outside the gene matches: 5. The germline gives CDR1 SGHRS, CDR2 YFSETQ. The CDR3 is 14 residues long.

The V gene is TRBV12-1, the J gene TRBJ1-2. TRBV12-1 is assigned pseudogene status. The CDR3 loop spans 12 amino acids. CDR3 coding DNA: TGTGCCAGCAGCGAAAAGACCTATGGCTACACCTTC. Its protein product is CASSEKTYGYTF.